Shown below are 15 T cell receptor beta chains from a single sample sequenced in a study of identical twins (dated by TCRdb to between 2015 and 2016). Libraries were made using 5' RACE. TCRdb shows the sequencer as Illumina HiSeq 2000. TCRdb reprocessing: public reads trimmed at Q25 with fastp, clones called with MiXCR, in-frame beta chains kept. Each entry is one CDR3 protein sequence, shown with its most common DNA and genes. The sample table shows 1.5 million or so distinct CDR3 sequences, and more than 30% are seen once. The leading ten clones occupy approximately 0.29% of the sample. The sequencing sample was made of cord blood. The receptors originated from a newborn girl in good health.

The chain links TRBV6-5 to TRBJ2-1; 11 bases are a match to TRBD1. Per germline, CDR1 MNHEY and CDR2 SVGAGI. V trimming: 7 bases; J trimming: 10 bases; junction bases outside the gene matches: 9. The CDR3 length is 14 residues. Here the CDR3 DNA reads TGTGCCAGCACCAGGAGGACAGGGGGCTACGAGCAGTTCTTC. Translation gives CASTRRTGGYEQFF.

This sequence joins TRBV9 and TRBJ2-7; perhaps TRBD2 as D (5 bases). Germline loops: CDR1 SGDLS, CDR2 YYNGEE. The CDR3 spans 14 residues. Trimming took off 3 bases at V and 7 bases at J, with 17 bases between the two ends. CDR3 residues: CASSEDFSYNEQYF. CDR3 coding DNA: TGTGCCAGCAGCGAGGACTTCTCCTACAATGAGCAGTACTTC.

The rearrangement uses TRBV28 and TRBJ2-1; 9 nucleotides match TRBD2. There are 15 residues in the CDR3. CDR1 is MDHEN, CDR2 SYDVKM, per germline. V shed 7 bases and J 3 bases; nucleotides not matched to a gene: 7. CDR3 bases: TGTGCCAGCACCGATAGCGGGAGATACTACAATGAGCAGTTCTTC. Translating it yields CASTDSGRYYNEQFF.

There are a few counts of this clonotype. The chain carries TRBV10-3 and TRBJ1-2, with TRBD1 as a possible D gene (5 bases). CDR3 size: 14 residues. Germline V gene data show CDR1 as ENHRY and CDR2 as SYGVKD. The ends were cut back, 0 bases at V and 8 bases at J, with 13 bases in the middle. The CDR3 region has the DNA TGTGCCATCAGTGAGTCAGGGGATTCTATGGGCTACACCTTC. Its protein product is CAISESGDSMGYTF.

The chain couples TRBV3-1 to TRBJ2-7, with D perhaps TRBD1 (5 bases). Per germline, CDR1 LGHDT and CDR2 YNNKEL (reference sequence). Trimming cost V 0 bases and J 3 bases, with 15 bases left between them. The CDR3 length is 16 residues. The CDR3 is CASSQDAQGRIYEQYF. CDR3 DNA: TGTGCCAGCAGCCAAGATGCGCAGGGAAGAATCTACGAGCAGTACTTC.

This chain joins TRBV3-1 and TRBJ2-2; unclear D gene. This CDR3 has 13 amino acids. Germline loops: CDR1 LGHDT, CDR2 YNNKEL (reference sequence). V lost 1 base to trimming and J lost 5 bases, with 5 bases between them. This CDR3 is CASSQAITGELFF. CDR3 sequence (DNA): TGTGCCAGCAGCCAAGCCATTACCGGGGAGCTGTTTTTT.

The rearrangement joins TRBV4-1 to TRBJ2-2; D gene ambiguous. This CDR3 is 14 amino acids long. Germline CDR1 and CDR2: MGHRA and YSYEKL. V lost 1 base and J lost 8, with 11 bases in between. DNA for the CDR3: TGCGCCAGCAGCCAAGTCCTTACTCCGGGGGAGCTGTTTTTT. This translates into CASSQVLTPGELFF.

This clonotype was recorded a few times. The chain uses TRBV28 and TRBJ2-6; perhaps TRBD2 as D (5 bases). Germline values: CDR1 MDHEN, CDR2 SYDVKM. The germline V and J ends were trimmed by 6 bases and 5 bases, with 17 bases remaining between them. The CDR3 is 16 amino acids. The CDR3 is CASSLLTGIRANVLTF. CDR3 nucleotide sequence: TGTGCCAGCAGCCTCCTTACGGGGATTAGGGCCAACGTCCTGACTTTC.

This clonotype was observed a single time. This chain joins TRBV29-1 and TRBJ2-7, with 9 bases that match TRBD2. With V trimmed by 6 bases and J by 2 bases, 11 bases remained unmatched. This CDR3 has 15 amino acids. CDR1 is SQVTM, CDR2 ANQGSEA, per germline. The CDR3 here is CSVRGAGGPAYEQYF. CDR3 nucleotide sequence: TGCAGCGTCAGGGGCGCGGGAGGGCCAGCCTACGAGCAGTACTTC.

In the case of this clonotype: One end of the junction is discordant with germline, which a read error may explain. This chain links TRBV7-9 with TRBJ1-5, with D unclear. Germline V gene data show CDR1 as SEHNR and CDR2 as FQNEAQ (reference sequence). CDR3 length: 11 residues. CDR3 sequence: CASGTDQPHHF. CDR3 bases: TGTGCCAGCGGAACCGATCAGCCCCACCATTTT.

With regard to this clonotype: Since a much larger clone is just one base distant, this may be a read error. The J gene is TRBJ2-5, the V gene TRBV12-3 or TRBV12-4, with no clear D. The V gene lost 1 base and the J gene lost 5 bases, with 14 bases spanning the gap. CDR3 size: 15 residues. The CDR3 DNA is TGTGCCAGCAGTTTAGAACGGCTTAAGGCGGAGACCCAGTACTTC. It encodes CASSLERLKAETQYF.

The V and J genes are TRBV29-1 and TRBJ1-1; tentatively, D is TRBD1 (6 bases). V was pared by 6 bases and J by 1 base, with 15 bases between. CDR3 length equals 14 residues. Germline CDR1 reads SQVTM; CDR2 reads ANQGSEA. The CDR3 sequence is CSVPGTTKNTEAFF. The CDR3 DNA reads TGCAGCGTCCCCGGGACAACTAAGAACACTGAAGCTTTCTTT.

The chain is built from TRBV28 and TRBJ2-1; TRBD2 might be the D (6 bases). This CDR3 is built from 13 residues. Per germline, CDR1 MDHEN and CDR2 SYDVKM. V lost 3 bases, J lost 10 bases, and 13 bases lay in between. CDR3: CASSLGDLAEQFF. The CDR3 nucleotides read TGTGCCAGCAGTTTGGGGGACTTAGCGGAGCAGTTCTTC.

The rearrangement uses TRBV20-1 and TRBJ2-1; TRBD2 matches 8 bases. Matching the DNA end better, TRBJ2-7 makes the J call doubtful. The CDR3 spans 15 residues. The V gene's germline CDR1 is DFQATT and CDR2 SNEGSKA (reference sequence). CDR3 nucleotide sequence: TGCAGTCACCTTCCGGGGGGGCGGTCCTACAATGAGCAGTACTTC. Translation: CSHLPGGRSYNEQYF.

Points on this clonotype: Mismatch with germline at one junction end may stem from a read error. The CDR3 nucleotides read TGCGCCAGCAGCCCTTGGGTAGGGGGCGACTACAATGAGCGGTACTTC. The encoded protein is CASSPWVGGDYNERYF. The V gene is TRBV5-1, the J gene TRBJ2-1; TRBD1 aligns across 7 bases. The CDR3 is 16 amino acids. The germline CDR1 and CDR2 sequences are SGHRS and YFSETQ.